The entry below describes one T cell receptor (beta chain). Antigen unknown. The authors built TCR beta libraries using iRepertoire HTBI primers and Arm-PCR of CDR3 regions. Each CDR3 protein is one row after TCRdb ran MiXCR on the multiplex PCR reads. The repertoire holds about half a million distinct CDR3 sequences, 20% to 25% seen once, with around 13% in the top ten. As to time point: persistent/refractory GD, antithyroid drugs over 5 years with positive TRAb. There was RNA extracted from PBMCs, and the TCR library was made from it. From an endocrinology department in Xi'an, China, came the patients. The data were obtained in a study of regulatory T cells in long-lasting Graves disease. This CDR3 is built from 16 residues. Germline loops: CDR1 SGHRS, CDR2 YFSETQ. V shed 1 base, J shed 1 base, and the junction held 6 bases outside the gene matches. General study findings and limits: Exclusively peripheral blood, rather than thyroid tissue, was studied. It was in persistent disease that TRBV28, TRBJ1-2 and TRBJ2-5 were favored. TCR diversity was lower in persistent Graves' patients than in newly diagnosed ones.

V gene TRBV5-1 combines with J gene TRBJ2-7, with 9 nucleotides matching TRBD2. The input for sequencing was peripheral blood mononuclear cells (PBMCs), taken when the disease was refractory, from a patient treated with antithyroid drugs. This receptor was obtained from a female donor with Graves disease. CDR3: CASSLSSLAGSYEQYF. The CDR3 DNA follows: TGCGCCAGCAGCTTGAGTAGTCTAGCGGGGTCCTACGAGCAGTACTTC.